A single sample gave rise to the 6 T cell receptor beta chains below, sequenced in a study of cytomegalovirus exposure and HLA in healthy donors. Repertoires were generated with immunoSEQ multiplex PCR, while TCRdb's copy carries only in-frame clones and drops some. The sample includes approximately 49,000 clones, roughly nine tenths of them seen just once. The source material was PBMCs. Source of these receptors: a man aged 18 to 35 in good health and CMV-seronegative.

CDR3 sequence: CASIPRRGTGEYEQYF. In nucleotides, the CDR3 is TGTGCCAGCATCCCACGGAGGGGGACAGGGGAATACGAGCAGTACTTC. The chain joins TRBV5-8 to TRBJ2-7, with 10 bases that match TRBD1. CDR1 is SGHTS and CDR2 is YDEGEE in the germline V gene. The CDR3 covers 16 residues. Trimming at V came to 6 bases and at J to 4 bases, leaving 13 bases not matched to a gene.

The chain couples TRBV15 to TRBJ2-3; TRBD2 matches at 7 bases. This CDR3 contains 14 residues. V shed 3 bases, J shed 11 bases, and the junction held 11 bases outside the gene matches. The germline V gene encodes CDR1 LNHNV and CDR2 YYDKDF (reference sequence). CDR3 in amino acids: CATSRGLCWEGQYF. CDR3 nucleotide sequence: TGTGCCACCAGCAGGGGACTATGCTGGGAGGGGCAGTATTTT.

As DNA, the CDR3 is TGTGCCAGTAGTGTCGGGACTAGCGGGAGGGAAGAGACCCAGTACTTC. It specifies CASSVGTSGREETQYF. The rearrangement joins TRBV19 to TRBJ2-5; 16 nucleotides line up with TRBD2. Germline V lookup: CDR1 LNHDA, CDR2 SQIVND (reference sequence). CDR3 length equals 16 residues. Unmatched junction bases numbered 3, after V lost 5 bases and J lost 3 bases.

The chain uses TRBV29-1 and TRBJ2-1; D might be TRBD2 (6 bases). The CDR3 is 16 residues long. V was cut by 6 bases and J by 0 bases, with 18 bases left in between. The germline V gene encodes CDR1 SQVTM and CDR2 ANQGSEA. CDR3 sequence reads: CSVTLLAQSSYNEQFF. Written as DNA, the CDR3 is TGCAGCGTCACCCTACTAGCACAGAGCTCCTACAATGAGCAGTTCTTC.

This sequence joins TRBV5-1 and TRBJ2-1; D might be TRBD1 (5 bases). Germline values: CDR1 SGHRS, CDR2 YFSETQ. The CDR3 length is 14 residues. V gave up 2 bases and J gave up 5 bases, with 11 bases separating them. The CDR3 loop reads CASSLQVPNNEQFF. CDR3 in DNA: TGCGCCAGCAGCTTACAGGTTCCGAACAATGAGCAGTTCTTC.

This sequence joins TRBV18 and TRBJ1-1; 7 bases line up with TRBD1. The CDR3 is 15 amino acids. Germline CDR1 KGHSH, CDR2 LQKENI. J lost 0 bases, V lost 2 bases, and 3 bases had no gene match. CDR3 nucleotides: TGTGCCAGCTCACCATTGACAGGGTTGAACACTGAAGCTTTCTTT. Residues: CASSPLTGLNTEAFF.